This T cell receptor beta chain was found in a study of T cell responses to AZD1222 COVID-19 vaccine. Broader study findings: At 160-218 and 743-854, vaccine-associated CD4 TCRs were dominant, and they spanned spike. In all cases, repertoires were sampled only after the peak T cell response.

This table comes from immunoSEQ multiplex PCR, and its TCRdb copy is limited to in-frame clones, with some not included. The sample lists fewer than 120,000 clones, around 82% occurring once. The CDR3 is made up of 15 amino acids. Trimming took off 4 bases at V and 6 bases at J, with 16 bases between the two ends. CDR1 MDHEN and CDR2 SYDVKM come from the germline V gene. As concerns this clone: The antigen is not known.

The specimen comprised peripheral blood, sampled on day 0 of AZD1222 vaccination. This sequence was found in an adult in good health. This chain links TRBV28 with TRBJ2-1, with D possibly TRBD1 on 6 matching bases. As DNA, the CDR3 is TGTGCCAGCAGTTACCGACAGGTTCGGTCCAATGAGCAGTTCTTC. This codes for CASSYRQVRSNEQFF. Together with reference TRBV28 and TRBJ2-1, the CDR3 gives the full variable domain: DVKVTQSSRYLVKRTGEKVFLECVQDMDHENMFWYRQDPGLGLRLIYFSYDVKMKEKGDIPEGYSVSREKKERFSLILESASTNQTSMYLCASSYRQVRSNEQFFGPGTRLTVL.